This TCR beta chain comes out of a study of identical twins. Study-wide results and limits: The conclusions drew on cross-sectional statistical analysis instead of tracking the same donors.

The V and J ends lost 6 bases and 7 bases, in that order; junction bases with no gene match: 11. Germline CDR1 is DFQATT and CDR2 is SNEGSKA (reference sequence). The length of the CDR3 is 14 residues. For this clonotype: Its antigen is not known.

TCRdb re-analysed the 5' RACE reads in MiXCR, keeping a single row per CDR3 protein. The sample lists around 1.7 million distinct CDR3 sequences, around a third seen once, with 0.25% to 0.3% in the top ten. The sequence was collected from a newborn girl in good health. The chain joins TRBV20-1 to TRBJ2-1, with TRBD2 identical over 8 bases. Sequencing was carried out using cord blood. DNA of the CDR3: TGCAGTGCCTTCGGAACGGGAGGGCCGAATGAGCAGTTCTTC. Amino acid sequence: CSAFGTGGPNEQFF.